The clone carrying this T cell receptor (beta chain) has a single count. Its antigen remains unknown. This specimen belongs to a study of cytomegalovirus exposure and HLA in healthy donors. Findings of the study overall: A few of the chains that were CMV-associated were confirmed in vitro to be specific for CMV antigens. Cytomegalovirus status was reportedly diagnosed by the classifier with high sensitivity and specificity.

The V gene's germline CDR1 is LNHDA and CDR2 SQIVND (reference sequence). This CDR3 region has 15 residues. V lost 3 bases to trimming and J lost 3 bases, with 15 bases between them. TCRdb's copy holds only in-frame clones and misses some; the assay was immunoSEQ multiplex PCR. Among about 220,000 clones listed, around 87% were seen once. Sequenced input: PBMCs. This sequence joins TRBV19 and TRBJ2-7, with a weak D call TRBD2 (6 bases). The sequence was collected from a man younger than 35 in good health and CMV-seronegative. The CDR3 here is CASSMGRGSYYEQYF. In nucleotides, the CDR3 is TGTGCCAGTAGTATGGGGCGGGGATCTTACTACGAGCAGTACTTC.